This entry features one TCR beta chain sequence. What it recognizes is unknown. Sequencing was performed with immunoSEQ multiplex PCR; in TCRdb, only in-frame clones are kept and a portion is missing. The sample has more than 100,000 clones, 92% seen once; the top ten hold roughly 1.8%. The sample is drawn from a study of T cell responses to AZD1222 COVID-19 vaccine. The study, taken as a whole, reports: Baseline seropositives among AZD1222 recipients totaled only six or seven. Repertoires in all cases were sampled only once the peak T cell response had passed. Spike-specific TCR breadth rose after two AZD1222 doses, and depth rose as well. Spike as a whole was targeted by vaccine-associated CD4 TCRs, dominant at 160-218 and 743-854.

This CDR3 is 15 amino acids long. The junction had 2 bases not matched to a gene; V was cut back by 3 bases and J by 0 bases. From germline, CDR1 is SGHRS and CDR2 YFSETQ. The rearrangement uses TRBV5-1 and TRBJ1-4, with TRBD1 matching over 7 bases. The sequences come from peripheral blood, collected on day 0 of AZD1222 vaccination. The sequence came from an adult in good health. The CDR3 here is CASSSTGTTNEKLFF. In DNA form, the CDR3 reads TGCGCCAGCAGCTCGACAGGGACAACTAATGAAAAACTGTTTTTT.